Listed here are 13 T cell receptor beta chains from one sample, sequenced in a study of T cells in Graves' hyperthyroidism and ophthalmopathy. There were TCR beta CDR3 regions amplified from RNA transcripts. The TCR CDR3 was amplified in a first-round RT-PCR using the HTBI primer set. One entry per CDR3 protein results from TCRdb running MiXCR on the multiplex PCR reads. The data show 360,000 or so distinct CDR3 sequences, approximately 19% seen once. The source material was blood. These receptors originate from a woman between 18 and 29 years old with Graves' hyperthyroidism.

In its sample, this clonotype was seen a few times. The J gene is TRBJ1-2, the V gene TRBV4-1, with D unresolved. This CDR3 has 16 residues. Trimming removed 4 bases at V and 2 bases at J, with 17 bases between. Looked up from germline, CDR1 is MGHRA and CDR2 is YSYEKL. CDR3 residues: CASSPDRRRINYGYTF. CDR3 DNA: TGCGCCAGCAGCCCCGACCGCAGGAGAATCAACTATGGCTACACCTTC.

This clonotype was seen many times. CDR3 residues: CATERTNTGELFF. The CDR3 coding sequence is TGTGCCACCGAGCGTACAAACACCGGGGAGCTGTTTTTT. The chain couples TRBV19 to TRBJ2-2, with no clear D. CDR3 length: 13 residues. Germline V CDR1 and CDR2: LNHDA, SQIVND (reference sequence). The V and J ends lost 10 bases and 2 bases respectively, with 11 bases between them. Complete variable domain (other parts from reference TRBV19 and TRBJ2-2): DGGITQSPKYLFRKEGQNVTLSCEQNLNHDAMYWYRQDPGQGLRLIYYSQIVNDFQKGDIAEGYSVSREKKESFPLTVTSAQKNPTAFYLCATERTNTGELFFGEGSRLTVL.

This chain connects TRBV6-1 to TRBJ1-6; the D gene is possibly TRBD1 (5 bases). In germline, CDR1 is MNHNS, CDR2 SASEGT. Trimming removed 3 bases at V and 11 bases at J, with 17 bases between. CDR3 length equals 15 residues. CDR3 nucleotides: TGTGCCAGCAGTGAGCAAGTCGGGGCTTCTCCACCCCTCCACTTT. This codes for CASSEQVGASPPLHF.

V usage is TRBV15 and J usage is TRBJ2-6; D is undetermined. This CDR3 has 16 residues. The germline V and J ends were trimmed by 3 bases and 1 base, with 10 bases remaining between them. Per the germline V gene, CDR1 is LNHNV and CDR2 is YYDKDF (reference sequence). This CDR3 reads CATSRGTSSGANVLTF. The CDR3 DNA is TGTGCCACCAGCAGGGGCACCTCATCTGGGGCCAACGTCCTGACTTTC.

This clonotype was seen many times. The gene calls are TRBV9 and TRBJ1-2; 7 nucleotides line up with TRBD1. V shed 4 bases, J shed 4 bases, and the junction held 13 bases outside the gene matches. Germline V CDR1 and CDR2: SGDLS, YYNGEE. This CDR3 contains 16 residues. The CDR3 is CASSLQGQLPGYGYTF. In nucleotides, the CDR3 is TGTGCCAGCAGCCTACAGGGACAGCTCCCGGGCTATGGCTACACCTTC.

This clonotype came up many times. The rearrangement links TRBV2 to TRBJ1-5, with D uncertain. V was shortened by 7 bases and J by 2 bases, with 12 bases between the two germline ends. Germline V gene data show CDR1 as SNHLY and CDR2 as FYNNEI. CDR3 size: 14 residues. CDR3 sequence: CASTGVIGNQPQHF. CDR3 sequence (DNA): TGTGCCAGCACTGGGGTTATAGGCAATCAGCCCCAGCATTTT.

This clonotype showed up just once. The rearrangement uses TRBV5-1 and TRBJ2-2; TRBD2 might be the D (6 bases). Per the germline V gene, CDR1 is SGHRS and CDR2 is YFSETQ. The CDR3 has 17 residues. V lost 6 bases, J lost 0 bases, and 18 bases lay in between. The CDR3 protein is CASKEWGVPPNTGELFF. The CDR3 DNA reads TGCGCCAGCAAAGAATGGGGGGTGCCCCCGAACACCGGGGAGCTGTTTTTT. Variable domain in full (rest from reference TRBV5-1 and TRBJ2-2): KAGVTQTPRYLIKTRGQQVTLSCSPISGHRSVSWYQQTPGQGLQFLFEYFSETQRNKGNFPGRFSGRQFSNSRSEMNVSTLELGDSALYLCASKEWGVPPNTGELFFGEGSRLTVL.

This clonotype was recorded at least ten times. For the CDR3, the DNA is TGTGCCAGCACGAAAGGCCCCGGTCAAAACAACGAGCAGTACTTC. Translated: CASTKGPGQNNEQYF. V gene TRBV7-8 combines with J gene TRBJ2-7; D ambiguous. The V gene lost 7 bases and the J gene lost 5 bases, with 21 bases spanning the gap. This CDR3 contains 15 residues. The germline V gene encodes CDR1 SGHVS and CDR2 FQNEAQ. Supplemented by reference TRBV7-8 and TRBJ2-7, the full variable domain reads GAGVSQSPRYKVAKRGQDVALRCDPISGHVSLFWYQQALGQGPEFLTYFQNEAQLDKSGLPSDRFFAERPEGSVSTLKIQRTQQEDSAVYLCASTKGPGQNNEQYFGPGTRLTVT.

This clonotype was detected ten times or more. This sequence joins TRBV6-1 and TRBJ2-6, with 10 bases fitting TRBD2. After removal of 4 bases from V and 0 bases from J, the junction contained 15 bases not matched to a gene. This CDR3 is built from 21 residues. In germline, CDR1 is MNHNS, CDR2 SASEGT. The CDR3 DNA follows: TGTGCCAGCAGTGGATTCTGGGCTAGCGGGGGATCCCGCTCTGGGGCCAACGTCCTGACTTTC. This sequence encodes CASSGFWASGGSRSGANVLTF.

This rearrangement joins TRBV6-1 to TRBJ2-7, with 7 bases fitting TRBD1. The germline CDR1 and CDR2 sequences are MNHNS and SASEGT. V trimming: 0 bases; J trimming: 4 bases; junction bases outside the gene matches: 6. CDR3 length: 15 residues. CDR3 in amino acids: CASSEAHGTAYEQYF. The CDR3 DNA follows: TGTGCCAGCAGTGAAGCTCACGGGACAGCTTACGAGCAGTACTTC.

Ten or more counts support this clonotype. The V call is TRBV7-2, the J call TRBJ1-2; the D gene is possibly TRBD1 (6 bases). V was clipped by 5 bases and J by 3 bases, with 16 bases between them. Germline CDR1 is SGHTA and CDR2 is FQGNSA. The CDR3 length is 15 residues. Here the CDR3 DNA reads TGTGCCAGCAGCCCCGGGCGGGGGCCTGACTATGGCTACACCTTC. Encoded protein: CASSPGRGPDYGYTF.

This clonotype occurred many times. The J gene is TRBJ1-2, the V gene TRBV7-8, with 7 bases identical to TRBD1. The germline CDR1 and CDR2 sequences are SGHVS and FQNEAQ. The CDR3 sequence is 14 residues long. The J segment lost 4 bases and the V segment lost 5 bases, leaving 7 bases of the junction unmatched. The CDR3 nucleotides read TGTGCCAGCAGCCCGCGACAGGGCGCCTATGGCTACACCTTC. Protein: CASSPRQGAYGYTF.

This clonotype was seen at least ten times. This chain uses TRBV29-1 with TRBJ1-1; 9 nucleotides agree with TRBD1. This CDR3 has 12 amino acids. Trimming removed 7 bases from V and 5 bases from J; junction bases left unmatched: 5. CDR1 and CDR2 from the germline V gene are SQVTM and ANQGSEA. The CDR3 reads CSAGTGRTEAFF. CDR3 nucleotides: TGCAGCGCTGGGACAGGGAGGACTGAAGCTTTCTTT.